This T cell receptor (beta chain) comes out of a study of PD-1 blockade in classical Hodgkin lymphoma. Study-level results: When set against healthy donors, newly diagnosed patients were reported to show lower baseline TCR diversity. It was among complete responders that baseline diversity resembled that of newly diagnosed patients. Repertoire differences have undefined causes, possibly disease activity or prior therapy. In CD4+ cells, TCR diversity went up significantly by C4D1, but in CD8+ cells it did not.

The V gene's germline CDR1 is MDHEN and CDR2 SYDVKM. V was trimmed by 3 bases and J by 5 bases, leaving 20 bases between them. The CDR3 extends over 18 amino acids. Every patient had relapsed following autologous stem cell transplantation, and cohorts differed in brentuximab vedotin exposure. Thawed PBMCs were the source of CD8+ T cells, obtained through magnetic negative selection. Clones were read by immunoSEQ multiplex PCR, and TCRdb kept only the in-frame ones, dropping some. The table has 9,500 to 14,000 clones, less than 90% seen once. This clone appeared a single time. Its antigen is still unknown.

This TCR derives from a human donor with classical Hodgkin lymphoma. The rearrangement joins TRBV28 to TRBJ2-6, with no clear D. This specimen was CD8+ T cells from blood, taken at baseline. The CDR3 nucleotides read TGTGCCAGCAGTTTCGTCATTCCTACACAAAGTCGGGCCAACGTCCTGACTTTC. Encoded protein: CASSFVIPTQSRANVLTF. The variable domain in full, completed from reference TRBV28 and TRBJ2-6, reads DVKVTQSSRYLVKRTGEKVFLECVQDMDHENMFWYRQDPGLGLRLIYFSYDVKMKEKGDIPEGYSVSREKKERFSLILESASTNQTSMYLCASSFVIPTQSRANVLTFGAGSRLTVL.